The source of this TCR beta chain is a study of immune evolution from preneoplasia to lung adenocarcinoma. Study results and caveats: Top clone share appeared to fall from AAH through AIS, MIA, adenocarcinoma.

H&E slides confirmed each diagnosis, reviewed by two pathologists independently. Trimming shortened V by 4 bases and J by 1 base, and 14 bases separated the two germline ends. The germline V gene encodes CDR1 SGHRS and CDR2 YFSETQ. This CDR3 has 15 residues. Sequencing was performed with immunoSEQ multiplex PCR; in TCRdb, only in-frame clones are kept and a portion is missing. This table holds fewer than 50,000 clones, around 85% found once. As concerns this clone: Its antigen is still unknown.

The sequenced sample was FFPE invasive lung adenocarcinoma tissue. This chain joins TRBV5-1 and TRBJ1-1; TRBD1 might be the D (5 bases). The receptor's source is a person between 55 and 69 years old with lung adenocarcinoma. CDR3 region: CASSGRDGRNTEAFF. The CDR3 DNA reads as TGCGCCAGCAGCGGGAGGGACGGCCGGAACACTGAAGCTTTCTTT.